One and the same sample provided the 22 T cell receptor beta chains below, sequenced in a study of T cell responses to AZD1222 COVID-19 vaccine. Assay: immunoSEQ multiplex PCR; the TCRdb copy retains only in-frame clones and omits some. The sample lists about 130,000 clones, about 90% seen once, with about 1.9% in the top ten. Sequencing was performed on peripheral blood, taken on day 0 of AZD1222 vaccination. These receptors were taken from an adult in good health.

This chain's CDR3 is CASSLPLAGGPSNEQFF. The CDR3 DNA is TGTGCCAGCAGCTTACCCCTAGCGGGGGGCCCCAGTAATGAGCAGTTCTTC. The chain links TRBV5-4 to TRBJ2-1, with TRBD2 identical over 11 bases. This CDR3 spans 17 amino acids. V shed 2 bases, J shed 7 bases, and the junction held 11 bases outside the gene matches. CDR1 and CDR2 from the germline V gene are SGHNT and YYREEE (reference sequence). The complete variable domain, with remaining parts taken from reference TRBV5-4 and TRBJ2-1, reads ETGVTQSPTHLIKTRGQQVTLRCSSQSGHNTVSWYQQALGQGPQFIFQYYREEENGRGNFPPRFSGLQFPNYSSELNVNALELDDSALYLCASSLPLAGGPSNEQFFGPGTRLTVL.

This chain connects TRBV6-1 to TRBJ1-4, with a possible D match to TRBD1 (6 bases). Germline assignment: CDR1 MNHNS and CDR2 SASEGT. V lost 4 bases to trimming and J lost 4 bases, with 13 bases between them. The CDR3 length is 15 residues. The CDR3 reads CASSGYRVGNEKLFF. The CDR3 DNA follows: TGTGCCAGCAGTGGTTACAGGGTTGGTAATGAAAAACTGTTTTTT.

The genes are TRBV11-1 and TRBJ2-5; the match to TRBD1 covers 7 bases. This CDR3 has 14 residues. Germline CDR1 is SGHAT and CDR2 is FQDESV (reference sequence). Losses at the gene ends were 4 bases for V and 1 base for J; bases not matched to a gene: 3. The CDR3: CASSSRDSQETQYF. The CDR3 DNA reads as TGTGCCAGCAGCTCCCGGGACAGCCAAGAGACCCAGTACTTC.

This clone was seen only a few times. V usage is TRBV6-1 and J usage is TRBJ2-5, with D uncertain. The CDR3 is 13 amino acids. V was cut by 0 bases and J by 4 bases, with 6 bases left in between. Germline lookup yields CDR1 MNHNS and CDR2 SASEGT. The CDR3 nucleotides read TGTGCCAGCAGTGAAGCGTACAGAGAGACCCAGTACTTC. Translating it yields CASSEAYRETQYF.

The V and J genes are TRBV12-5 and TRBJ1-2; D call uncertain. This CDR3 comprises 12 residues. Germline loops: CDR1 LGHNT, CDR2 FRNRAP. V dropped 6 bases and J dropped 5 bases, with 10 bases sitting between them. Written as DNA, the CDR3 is TGTGCTAGTGGCCTCCTCCCATATGGCTACACCTTC. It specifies CASGLLPYGYTF.

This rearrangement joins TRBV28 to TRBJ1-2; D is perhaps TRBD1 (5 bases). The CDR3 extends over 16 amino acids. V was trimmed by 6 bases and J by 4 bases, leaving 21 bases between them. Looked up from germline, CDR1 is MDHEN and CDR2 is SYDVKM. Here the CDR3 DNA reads TGTGCCAGCAGCCTTAGGGGACGCAGGGCTGTCTATGGCTACACCTTC. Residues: CASSLRGRRAVYGYTF.

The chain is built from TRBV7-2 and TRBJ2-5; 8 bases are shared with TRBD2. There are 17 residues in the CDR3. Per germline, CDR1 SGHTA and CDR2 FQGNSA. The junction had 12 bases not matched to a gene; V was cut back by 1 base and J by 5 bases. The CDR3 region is CASSLGLSRRGEETQYF. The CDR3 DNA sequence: TGTGCCAGCAGCTTAGGCCTTTCTCGGCGGGGGGAGGAGACCCAGTACTTC. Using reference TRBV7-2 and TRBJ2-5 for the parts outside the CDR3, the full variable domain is GAGVSQSPSNKVTEKGKDVELRCDPISGHTALYWYRQSLGQGLEFLIYFQGNSAPDKSGLPSDRFSAERTGGSVSTLTIQRTQQEDSAVYLCASSLGLSRRGEETQYFGPGTRLLVL.

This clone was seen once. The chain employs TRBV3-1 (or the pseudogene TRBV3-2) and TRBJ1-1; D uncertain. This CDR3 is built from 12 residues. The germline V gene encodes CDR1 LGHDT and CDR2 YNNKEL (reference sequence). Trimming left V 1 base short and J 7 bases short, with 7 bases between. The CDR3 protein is CASSQVYSEAFF. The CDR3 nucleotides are TGTGCCAGCAGCCAAGTTTACAGTGAAGCTTTCTTT.

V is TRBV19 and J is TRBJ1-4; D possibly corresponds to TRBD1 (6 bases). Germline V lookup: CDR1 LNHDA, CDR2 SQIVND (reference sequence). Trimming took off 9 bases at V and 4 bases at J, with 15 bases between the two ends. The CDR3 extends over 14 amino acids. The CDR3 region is CASQLGQYNEKLFF. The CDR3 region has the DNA TGTGCCAGCCAACTCGGACAGTATAATGAAAAACTGTTTTTT.

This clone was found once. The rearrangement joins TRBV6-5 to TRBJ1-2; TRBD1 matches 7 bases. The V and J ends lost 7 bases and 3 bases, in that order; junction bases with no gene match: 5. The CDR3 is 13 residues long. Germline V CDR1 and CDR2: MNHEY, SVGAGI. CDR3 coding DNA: TGTGCCAGCATTTGGGACAGAGACTATGGCTACACCTTC. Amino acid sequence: CASIWDRDYGYTF.

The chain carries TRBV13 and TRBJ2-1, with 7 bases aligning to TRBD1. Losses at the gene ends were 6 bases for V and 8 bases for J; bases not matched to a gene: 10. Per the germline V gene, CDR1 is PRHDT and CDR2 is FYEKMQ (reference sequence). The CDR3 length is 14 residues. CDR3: CASSKQGRMDEQFF. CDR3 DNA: TGTGCCAGCAGTAAACAGGGGCGGATGGATGAGCAGTTCTTC.

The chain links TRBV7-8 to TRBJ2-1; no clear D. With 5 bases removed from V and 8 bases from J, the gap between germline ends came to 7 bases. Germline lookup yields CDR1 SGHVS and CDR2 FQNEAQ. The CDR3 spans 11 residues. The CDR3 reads CASSQTDEQFF. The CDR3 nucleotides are TGTGCCAGCAGCCAGACGGATGAGCAGTTCTTC.

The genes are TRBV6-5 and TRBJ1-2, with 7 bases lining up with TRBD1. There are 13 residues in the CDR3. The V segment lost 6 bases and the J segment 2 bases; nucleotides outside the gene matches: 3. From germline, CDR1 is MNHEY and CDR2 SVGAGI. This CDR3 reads CASRQGQNYGYTF. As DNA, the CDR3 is TGTGCCAGCAGACAGGGGCAGAACTATGGCTACACCTTC.

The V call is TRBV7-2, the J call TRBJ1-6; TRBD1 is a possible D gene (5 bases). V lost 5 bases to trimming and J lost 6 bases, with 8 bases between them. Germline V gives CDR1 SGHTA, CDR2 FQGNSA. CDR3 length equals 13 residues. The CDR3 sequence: CASSPDSNSPLHF. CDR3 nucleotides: TGTGCCAGCAGCCCTGACAGTAATTCACCCCTCCACTTT.

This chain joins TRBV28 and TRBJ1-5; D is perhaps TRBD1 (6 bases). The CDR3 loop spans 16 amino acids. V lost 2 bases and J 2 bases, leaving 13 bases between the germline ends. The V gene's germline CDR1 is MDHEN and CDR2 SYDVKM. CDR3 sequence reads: CASSLKGGKGNQPQHF. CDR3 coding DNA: TGTGCCAGCAGTTTAAAGGGGGGTAAGGGCAATCAGCCCCAGCATTTT.

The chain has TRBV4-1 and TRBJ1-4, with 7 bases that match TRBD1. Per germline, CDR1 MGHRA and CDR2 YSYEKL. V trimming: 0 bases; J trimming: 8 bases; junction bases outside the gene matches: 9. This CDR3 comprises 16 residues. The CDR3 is CASSQDQGGEVEKLFF. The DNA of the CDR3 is TGCGCCAGCAGCCAAGACCAGGGGGGGGAAGTAGAAAAACTGTTTTTT.

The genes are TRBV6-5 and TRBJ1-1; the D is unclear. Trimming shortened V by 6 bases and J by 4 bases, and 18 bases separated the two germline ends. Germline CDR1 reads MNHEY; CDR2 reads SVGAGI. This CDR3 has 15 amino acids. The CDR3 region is CASRYHRAPATEAFF. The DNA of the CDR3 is TGTGCCAGCAGATATCACCGGGCTCCGGCCACTGAAGCTTTCTTT.

This CDR3 reads CASSFRLAGGWRSTDTQYF. CDR3 in DNA: TGTGCCAGCAGCTTTAGACTAGCGGGAGGATGGAGAAGCACAGATACGCAGTATTTT. J is TRBJ2-3 and V is TRBV5-6, with 13 bases lining up with TRBD2. The CDR3 length is 19 residues. Germline CDR1 and CDR2: SGHDT and YYEEEE. Germline trimming cut 2 bases from V and 0 bases from J; bases unmatched to any gene: 9.

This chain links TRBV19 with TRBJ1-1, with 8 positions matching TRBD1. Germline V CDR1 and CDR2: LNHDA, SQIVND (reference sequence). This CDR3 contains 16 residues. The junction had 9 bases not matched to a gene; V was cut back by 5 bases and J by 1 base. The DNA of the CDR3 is TGTGCCAGTAGTCAAGGGACAGGCGCCTGGAACACTGAAGCTTTCTTT. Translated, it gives CASSQGTGAWNTEAFF.

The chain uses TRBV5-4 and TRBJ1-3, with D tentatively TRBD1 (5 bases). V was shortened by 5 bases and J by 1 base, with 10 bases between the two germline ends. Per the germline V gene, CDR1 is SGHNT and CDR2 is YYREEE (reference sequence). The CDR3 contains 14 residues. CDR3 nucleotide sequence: TGTGCCAGCAGGGCAGGGTTGTCTGGAAACACCATATATTTT. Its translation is CASRAGLSGNTIYF.

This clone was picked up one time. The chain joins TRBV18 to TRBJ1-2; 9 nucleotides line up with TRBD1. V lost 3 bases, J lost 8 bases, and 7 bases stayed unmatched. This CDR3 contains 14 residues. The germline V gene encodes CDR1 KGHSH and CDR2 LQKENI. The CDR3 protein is CASSPGQGVEGYTF. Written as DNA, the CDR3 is TGTGCCAGCTCACCGGGACAGGGAGTAGAGGGCTACACCTTC.

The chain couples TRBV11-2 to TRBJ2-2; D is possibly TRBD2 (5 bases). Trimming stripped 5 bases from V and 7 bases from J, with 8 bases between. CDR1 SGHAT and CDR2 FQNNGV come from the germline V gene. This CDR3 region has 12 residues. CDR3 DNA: TGTGCCAGCAGCCGGGATCTCGGGGAGCTGTTTTTT. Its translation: CASSRDLGELFF.